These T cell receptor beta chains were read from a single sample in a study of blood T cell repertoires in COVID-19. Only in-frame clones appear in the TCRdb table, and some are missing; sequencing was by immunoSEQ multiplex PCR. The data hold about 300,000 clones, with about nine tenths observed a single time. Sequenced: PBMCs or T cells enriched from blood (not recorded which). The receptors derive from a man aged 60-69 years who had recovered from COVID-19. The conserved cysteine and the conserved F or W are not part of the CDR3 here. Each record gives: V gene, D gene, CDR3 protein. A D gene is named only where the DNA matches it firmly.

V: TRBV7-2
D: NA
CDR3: ASSFRSGANYNEQF

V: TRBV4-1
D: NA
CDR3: ASSLVEGGYEQY

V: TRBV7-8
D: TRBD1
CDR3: ASSFRGPGYGYT

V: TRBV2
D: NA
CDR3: ASSAGRYYEQY

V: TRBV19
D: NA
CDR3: ASSDVGSTNEKLF

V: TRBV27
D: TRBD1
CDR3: ASSTSGGLREKLF

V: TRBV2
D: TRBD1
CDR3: ASRGTGRNYGYT

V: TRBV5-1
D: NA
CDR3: ASSLEFGSSYEQY

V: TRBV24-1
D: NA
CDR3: ATSDGGSGGYSSYEQY

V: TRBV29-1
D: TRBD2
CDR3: SVEPRGEGQY

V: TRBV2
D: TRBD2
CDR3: ASRTGGAAETQY

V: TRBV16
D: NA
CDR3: ASSQSGAQETQY

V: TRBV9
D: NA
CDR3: ASSAGVTSGGNQPQH

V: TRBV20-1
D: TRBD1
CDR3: SASRRQGQPQH

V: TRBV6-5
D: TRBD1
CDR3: ASAGQVNTEAF

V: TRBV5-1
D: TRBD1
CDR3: ASSLGEHRGANEKLF

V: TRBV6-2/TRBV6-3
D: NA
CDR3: ASSYGRGNTIY

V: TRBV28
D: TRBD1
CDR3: ASSPQGYDTEAF

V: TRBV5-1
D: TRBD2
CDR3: ASSKGLAGYNEQF

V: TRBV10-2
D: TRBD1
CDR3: ASSQTGADGYT

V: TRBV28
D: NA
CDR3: ASSPPPGQMNTEAF

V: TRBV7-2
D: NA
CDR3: ASSWGDPDSYEQY

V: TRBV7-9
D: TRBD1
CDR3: ASSFWDRNTEAF

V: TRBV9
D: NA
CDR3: ASSRRGAAYNEQF

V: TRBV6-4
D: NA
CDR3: ASSEGGIQY

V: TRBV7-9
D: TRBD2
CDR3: ASSISLAGFGEQY

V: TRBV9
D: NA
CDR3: ASSGTGSSYNEQF

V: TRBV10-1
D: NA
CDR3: ASSDRQGSSYEQY

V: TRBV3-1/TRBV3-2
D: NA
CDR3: ASSQDGDGKLF